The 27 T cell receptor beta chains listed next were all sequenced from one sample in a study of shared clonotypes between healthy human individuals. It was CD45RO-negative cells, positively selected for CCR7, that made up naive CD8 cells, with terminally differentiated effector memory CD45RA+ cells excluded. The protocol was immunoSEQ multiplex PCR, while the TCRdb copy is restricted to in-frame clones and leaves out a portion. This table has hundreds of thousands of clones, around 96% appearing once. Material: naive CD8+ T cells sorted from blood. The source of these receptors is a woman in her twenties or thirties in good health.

CDR3 DNA sequence: TGTGCCAGCGTCCAAACAGGGCTAGTGGGAATTGAGCAGTTCTTC. Amino acid sequence: CASVQTGLVGIEQFF. The chain is built from TRBV2 and TRBJ2-1; perhaps TRBD1 as D (6 bases). CDR1 is SNHLY, CDR2 FYNNEI, per germline. V was trimmed by 8 bases and J by 9 bases, leaving 23 bases between them. The CDR3 extends over 15 amino acids. The whole variable domain, filled in from reference TRBV2 and TRBJ2-1, reads EPEVTQTPSHQVTQMGQEVILRCVPISNHLYFYWYRQILGQKVEFLVSFYNNEISEKSEIFDDQFSVERPDGSNFTLKIRSTKLEDSAMYFCASVQTGLVGIEQFFGPGTRLTVL.

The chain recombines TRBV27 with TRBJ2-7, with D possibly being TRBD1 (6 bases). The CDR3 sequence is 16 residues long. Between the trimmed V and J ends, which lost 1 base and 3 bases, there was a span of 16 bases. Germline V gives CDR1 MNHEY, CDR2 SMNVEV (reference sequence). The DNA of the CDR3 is TGTGCCAGCAGTTTATTAGGCAGGGGAAGGGACTACGAGCAGTACTTC. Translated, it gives CASSLLGRGRDYEQYF.

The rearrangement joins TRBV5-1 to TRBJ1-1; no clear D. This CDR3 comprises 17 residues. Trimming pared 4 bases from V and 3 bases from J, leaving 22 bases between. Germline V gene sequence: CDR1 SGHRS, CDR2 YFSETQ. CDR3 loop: CASSTELLRAEYTEAFF. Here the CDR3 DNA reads TGCGCCAGCAGCACCGAACTTCTTAGGGCCGAGTACACTGAAGCTTTCTTT.

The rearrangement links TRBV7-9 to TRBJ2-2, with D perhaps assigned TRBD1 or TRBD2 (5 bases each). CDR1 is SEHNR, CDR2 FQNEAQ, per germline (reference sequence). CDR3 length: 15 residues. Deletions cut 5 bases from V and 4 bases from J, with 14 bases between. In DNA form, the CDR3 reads TGTGCCAGCAGCGTACGGGACCCTTTCACCGGGGAGCTGTTTTTT. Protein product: CASSVRDPFTGELFF.

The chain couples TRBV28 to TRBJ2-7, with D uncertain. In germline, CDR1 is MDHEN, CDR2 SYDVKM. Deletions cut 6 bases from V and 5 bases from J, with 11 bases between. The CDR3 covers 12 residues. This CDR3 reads CASRPTAHEQYF. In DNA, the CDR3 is TGTGCCAGCAGGCCGACGGCCCACGAGCAGTACTTC.

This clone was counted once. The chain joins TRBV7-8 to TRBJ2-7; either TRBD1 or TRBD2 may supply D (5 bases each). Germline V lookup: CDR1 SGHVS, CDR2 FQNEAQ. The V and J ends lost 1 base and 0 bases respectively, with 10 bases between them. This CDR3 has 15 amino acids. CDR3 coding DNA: TGTGCCAGCAGCTTAGTCCTGGGACCCTCCTACGAGCAGTACTTC. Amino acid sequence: CASSLVLGPSYEQYF.

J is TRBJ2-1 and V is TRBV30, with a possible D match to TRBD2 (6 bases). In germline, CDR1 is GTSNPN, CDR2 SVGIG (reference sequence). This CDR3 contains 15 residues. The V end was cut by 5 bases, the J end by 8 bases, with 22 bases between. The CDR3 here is CAWGQYRLEADEQFF. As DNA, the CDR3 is TGTGCCTGGGGCCAGTACAGACTAGAAGCCGATGAGCAGTTCTTC.

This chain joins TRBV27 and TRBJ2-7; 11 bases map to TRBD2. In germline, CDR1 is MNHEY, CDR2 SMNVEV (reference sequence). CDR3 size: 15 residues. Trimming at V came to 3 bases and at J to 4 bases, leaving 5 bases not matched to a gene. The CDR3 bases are TGTGCCAGCAGTTTCTGGGGGACTAGCGGATACGAGCAGTACTTC. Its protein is CASSFWGTSGYEQYF.

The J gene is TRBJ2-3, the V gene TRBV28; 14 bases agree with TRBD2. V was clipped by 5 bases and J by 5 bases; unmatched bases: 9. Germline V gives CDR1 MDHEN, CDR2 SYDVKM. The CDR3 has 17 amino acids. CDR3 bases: TGTGCCAGCAGTCCGAGACTAGCGGGAGGGCCTGGAGATACGCAGTATTTT. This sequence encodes CASSPRLAGGPGDTQYF.

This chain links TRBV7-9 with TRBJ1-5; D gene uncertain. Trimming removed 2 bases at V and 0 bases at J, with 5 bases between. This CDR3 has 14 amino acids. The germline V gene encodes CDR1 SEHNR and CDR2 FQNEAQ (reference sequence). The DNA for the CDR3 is TGTGCCAGCAGCTTATGGGATAGCAATCAGCCCCAGCATTTT. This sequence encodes CASSLWDSNQPQHF.

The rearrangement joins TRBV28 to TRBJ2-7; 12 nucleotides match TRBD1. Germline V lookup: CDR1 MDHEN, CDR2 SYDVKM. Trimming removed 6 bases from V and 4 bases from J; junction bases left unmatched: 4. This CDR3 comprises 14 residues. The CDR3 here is CASRGQGALYEQYF. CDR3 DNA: TGTGCCAGCAGGGGACAGGGGGCCTTATACGAGCAGTACTTC.

The chain's CDR3 is CASSLVGEHEQYF. CDR3 nucleotides: TGTGCCAGCAGCTTAGTGGGGGAACACGAGCAGTACTTC. The chain has TRBV7-9 and TRBJ2-7; TRBD1 or TRBD2 may be the D gene (5 bases each). The V and J ends lost 1 base and 5 bases respectively, with 9 bases between them. CDR3 size: 13 residues. CDR1 SEHNR and CDR2 FQNEAQ come from the germline V gene (reference sequence).

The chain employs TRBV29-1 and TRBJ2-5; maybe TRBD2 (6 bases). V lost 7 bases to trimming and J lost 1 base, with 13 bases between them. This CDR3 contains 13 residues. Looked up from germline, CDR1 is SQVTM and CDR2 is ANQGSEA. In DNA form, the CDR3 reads TGCAGCGAGGGTCGCGGGGCCCAAGAGACCCAGTACTTC. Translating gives CSEGRGAQETQYF.

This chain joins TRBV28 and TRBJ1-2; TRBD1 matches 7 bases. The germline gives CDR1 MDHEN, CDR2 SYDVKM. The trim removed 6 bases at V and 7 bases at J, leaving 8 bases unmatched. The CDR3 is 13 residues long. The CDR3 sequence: CASRETGLRGYTF. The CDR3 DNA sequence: TGTGCCAGCAGAGAGACAGGGTTGCGTGGCTACACCTTC.

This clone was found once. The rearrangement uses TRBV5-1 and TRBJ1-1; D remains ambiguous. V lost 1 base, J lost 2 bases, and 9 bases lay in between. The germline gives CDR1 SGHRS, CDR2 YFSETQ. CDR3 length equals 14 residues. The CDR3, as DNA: TGCGCCAGCAGCTTGACAGTCTCCAACACTGAAGCTTTCTTT. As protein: CASSLTVSNTEAFF.

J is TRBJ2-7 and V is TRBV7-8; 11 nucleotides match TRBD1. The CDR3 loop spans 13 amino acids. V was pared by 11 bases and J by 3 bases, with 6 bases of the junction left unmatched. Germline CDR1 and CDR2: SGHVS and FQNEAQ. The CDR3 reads CAYGTGGYYEQYF. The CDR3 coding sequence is TGTGCCTACGGGACAGGGGGTTACTACGAGCAGTACTTC. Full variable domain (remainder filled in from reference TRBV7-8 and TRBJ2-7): GAGVSQSPRYKVAKRGQDVALRCDPISGHVSLFWYQQALGQGPEFLTYFQNEAQLDKSGLPSDRFFAERPEGSVSTLKIQRTQQEDSAVYLCAYGTGGYYEQYFGPGTRLTVT.

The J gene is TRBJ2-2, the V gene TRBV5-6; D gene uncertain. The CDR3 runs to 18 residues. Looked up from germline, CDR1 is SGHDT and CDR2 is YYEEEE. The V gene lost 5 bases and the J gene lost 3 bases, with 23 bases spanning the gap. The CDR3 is CASSRLVSGWSYTGELFF. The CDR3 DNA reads TGTGCCAGCAGTCGATTAGTCTCTGGGTGGAGTTACACCGGGGAGCTGTTTTTT.

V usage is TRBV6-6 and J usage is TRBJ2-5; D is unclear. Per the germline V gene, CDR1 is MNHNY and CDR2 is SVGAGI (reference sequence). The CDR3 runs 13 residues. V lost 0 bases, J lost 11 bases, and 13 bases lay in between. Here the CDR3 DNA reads TGTGCCAGCAGTTACTCGAATATGTATGAGCAGTACTTC. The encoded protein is CASSYSNMYEQYF.

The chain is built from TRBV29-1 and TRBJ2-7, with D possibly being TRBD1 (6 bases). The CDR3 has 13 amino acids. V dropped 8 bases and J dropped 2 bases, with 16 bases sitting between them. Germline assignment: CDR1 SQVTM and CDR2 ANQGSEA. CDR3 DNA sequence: TGCAGCTTCGCCAGGGGACCCACCTACGAGCAGTACTTC. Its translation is CSFARGPTYEQYF.

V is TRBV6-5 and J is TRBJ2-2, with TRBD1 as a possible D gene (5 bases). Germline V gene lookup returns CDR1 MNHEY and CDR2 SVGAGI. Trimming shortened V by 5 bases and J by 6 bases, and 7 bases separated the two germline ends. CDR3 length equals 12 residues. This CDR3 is CASSPGSGELFF. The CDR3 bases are TGTGCCAGCAGTCCAGGGTCCGGGGAGCTGTTTTTT.

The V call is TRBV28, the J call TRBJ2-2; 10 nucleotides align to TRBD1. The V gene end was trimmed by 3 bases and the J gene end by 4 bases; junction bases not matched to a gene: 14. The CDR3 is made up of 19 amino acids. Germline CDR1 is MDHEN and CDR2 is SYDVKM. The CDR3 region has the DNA TGTGCCAGCAGTTTTCCCGGGACAGGGGCGATCAAGGGCACCGGGGAGCTGTTTTTT. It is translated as CASSFPGTGAIKGTGELFF.

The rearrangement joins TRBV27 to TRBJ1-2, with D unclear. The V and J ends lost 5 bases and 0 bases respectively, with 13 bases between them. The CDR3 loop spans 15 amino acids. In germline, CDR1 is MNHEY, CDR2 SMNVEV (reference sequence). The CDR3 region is CASSPYLLANYGYTF. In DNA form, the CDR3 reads TGTGCCAGCAGTCCATACTTATTAGCTAACTATGGCTACACCTTC.

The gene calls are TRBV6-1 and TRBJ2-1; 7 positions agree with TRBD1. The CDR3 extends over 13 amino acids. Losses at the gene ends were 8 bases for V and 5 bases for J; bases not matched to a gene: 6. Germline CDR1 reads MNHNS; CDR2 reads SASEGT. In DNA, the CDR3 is TGTGCCAGCTCGCGGACAGGAGACAATGAGCAGTTCTTC. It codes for CASSRTGDNEQFF.

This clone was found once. The CDR3 DNA sequence: TGTGCCAGCAGTTACTCGCATACCTACGAGCAGTACTTC. Its protein product is CASSYSHTYEQYF. V usage is TRBV6-6 and J usage is TRBJ2-7; D ambiguous. This CDR3 has 13 amino acids. Germline V gene data show CDR1 as MNHNY and CDR2 as SVGAGI (reference sequence). V was pared by 0 bases and J by 2 bases, with 5 bases between.

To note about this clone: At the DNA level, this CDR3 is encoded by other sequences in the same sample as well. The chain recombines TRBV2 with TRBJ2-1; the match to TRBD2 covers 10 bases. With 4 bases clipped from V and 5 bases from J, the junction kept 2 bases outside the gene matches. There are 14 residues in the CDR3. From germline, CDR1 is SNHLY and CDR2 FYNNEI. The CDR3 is CASSGTSGNNEQFF. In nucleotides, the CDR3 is TGTGCCAGCAGTGGGACTAGCGGAAACAATGAGCAGTTCTTC.

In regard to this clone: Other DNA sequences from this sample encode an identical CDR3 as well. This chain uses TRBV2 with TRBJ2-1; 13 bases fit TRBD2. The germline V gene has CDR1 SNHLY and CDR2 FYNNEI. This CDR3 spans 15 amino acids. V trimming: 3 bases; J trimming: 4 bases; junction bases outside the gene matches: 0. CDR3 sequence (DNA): TGTGCCAGCAGTGAGGGACTAGCGGGGTACAATGAGCAGTTCTTC. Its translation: CASSEGLAGYNEQFF.

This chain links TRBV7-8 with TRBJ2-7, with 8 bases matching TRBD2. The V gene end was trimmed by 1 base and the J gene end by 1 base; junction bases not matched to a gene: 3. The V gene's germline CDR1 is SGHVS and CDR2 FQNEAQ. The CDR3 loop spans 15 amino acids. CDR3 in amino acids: CASSLGTSTSYEQYF. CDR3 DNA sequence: TGTGCCAGCAGCTTAGGGACTAGCACATCCTACGAGCAGTACTTC.